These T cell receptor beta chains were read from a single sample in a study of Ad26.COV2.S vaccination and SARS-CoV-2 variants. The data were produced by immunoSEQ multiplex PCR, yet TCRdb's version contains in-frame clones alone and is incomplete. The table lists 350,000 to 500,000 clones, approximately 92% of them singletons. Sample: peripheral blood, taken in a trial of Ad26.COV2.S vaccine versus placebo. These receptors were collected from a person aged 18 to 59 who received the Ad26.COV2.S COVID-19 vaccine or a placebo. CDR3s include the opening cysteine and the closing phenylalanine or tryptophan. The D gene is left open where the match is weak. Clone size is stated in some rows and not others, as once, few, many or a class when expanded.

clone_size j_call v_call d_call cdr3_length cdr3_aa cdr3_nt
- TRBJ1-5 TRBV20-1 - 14 CSASSRQGNQPQHF TGCAGTGCTAGTAGTCGGCAGGGCAATCAGCCCCAGCATTTT
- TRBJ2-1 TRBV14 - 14 CASSRLDSYNEQFF TGTGCCAGCAGCCGACTAGACAGCTACAATGAGCAGTTCTTC
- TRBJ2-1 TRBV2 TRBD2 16 CASRPLPGLAGDEQFF TGTGCCAGCAGACCCCTTCCGGGACTAGCGGGAGATGAGCAGTTCTTC
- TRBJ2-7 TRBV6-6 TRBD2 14 CASSYLAGVVEQYF TGTGCCAGCAGTTATCTAGCGGGAGTTGTTGAGCAGTACTTC
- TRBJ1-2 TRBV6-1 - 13 CASSENREYGYTF TGTGCCAGCAGTGAAAACAGGGAATATGGCTACACCTTC
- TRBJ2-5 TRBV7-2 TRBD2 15 CASSGPLALQETQYF TGTGCCAGCAGCGGACCACTAGCGCTCCAAGAGACCCAGTACTTC
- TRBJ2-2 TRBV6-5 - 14 CASSPVGATGELFF TGTGCCAGCAGTCCGGTGGGGGCCACCGGGGAGCTGTTTTTT
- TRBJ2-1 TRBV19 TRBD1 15 CASSMIQGRGDEQFF TGTGCCAGTAGTATGATACAGGGGCGTGGGGATGAGCAGTTCTTC
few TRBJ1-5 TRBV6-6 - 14 CASTPGVGNQPQHF TGTGCCAGCACCCCAGGTGTTGGCAATCAGCCCCAGCATTTT
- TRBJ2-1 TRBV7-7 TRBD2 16 CASSPGLGGLYNEQFF TGTGCTAGCAGTCCCGGACTAGGCGGGCTCTACAATGAGCAGTTCTTC
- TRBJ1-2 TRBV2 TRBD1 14 CASSRTGGNYGYTF TGTGCCAGCAGTCGGACAGGGGGTAACTATGGCTACACCTTC
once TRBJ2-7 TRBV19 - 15 CASSNIMGGTYEQYF TGTGCCAGTAGTAACATCATGGGGGGAACCTACGAGCAGTACTTC
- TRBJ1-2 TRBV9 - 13 CASSVGDSYGYTF TGTGCCAGCAGCGTAGGGGACTCCTATGGCTACACCTTC
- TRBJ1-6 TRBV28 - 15 CASSSPGTGNSPLHF TGTGCCAGCAGTTCGCCCGGGACCGGTAATTCACCCCTCCACTTT
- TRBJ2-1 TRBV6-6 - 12 CASRPEGSEQFF TGTGCCAGCAGACCGGAGGGGAGTGAGCAGTTCTTC
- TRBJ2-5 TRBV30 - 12 CAWSRLGETQYF TGTGCCTGGAGTAGGTTGGGGGAGACCCAGTACTTC
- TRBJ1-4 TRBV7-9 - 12 CASSFGGGKLFF TGTGCCAGCAGCTTTGGAGGCGGAAAACTGTTTTTT
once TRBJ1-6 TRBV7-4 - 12 CASVFPNSPLHF TGTGCCAGCGTTTTCCCTAATTCACCCCTCCACTTT
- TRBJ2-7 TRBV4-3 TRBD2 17 CASSPGTGTSGTYEQYF TGCGCCAGCAGCCCGGGAACCGGGACTAGCGGGACCTACGAGCAGTACTTC
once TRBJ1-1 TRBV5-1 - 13 CASSLGKSPEAFF TGCGCCAGCAGCTTGGGTAAGAGCCCTGAAGCTTTCTTT
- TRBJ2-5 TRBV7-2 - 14 CASSLGGGRETQYF TGTGCCAGCAGCTTAGGGGGGGGCCGGGAGACCCAGTACTTC
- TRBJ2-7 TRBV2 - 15 CASSEGQGITYEQYF TGTGCCAGCAGTGAAGGCCAGGGTATTACCTACGAGCAGTACTTC
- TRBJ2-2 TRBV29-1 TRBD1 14 CSFSGTGVTGELFF TGCAGCTTCTCCGGGACAGGGGTCACCGGGGAGCTGTTTTTT
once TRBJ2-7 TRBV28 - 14 CASSRDGRSYEQYF TGTGCCAGCAGTAGGGACGGTCGATCCTACGAGCAGTACTTC
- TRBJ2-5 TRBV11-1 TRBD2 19 CASSLALGTSGRAVETQYF TGTGCCAGCAGCTTAGCGCTGGGGACTAGCGGGAGGGCCGTGGAGACCCAGTACTTC
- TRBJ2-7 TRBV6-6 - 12 CASSYSSVEQYF TGTGCCAGCAGTTACTCTAGCGTCGAGCAGTACTTC
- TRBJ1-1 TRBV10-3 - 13 CAISEEVRAEAFF TGTGCCATCAGCGAGGAGGTTCGGGCTGAAGCTTTCTTT
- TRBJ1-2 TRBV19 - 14 CASSSSGGSYGYTF TGTGCCAGTAGTTCCTCGGGGGGCAGCTATGGCTACACCTTC
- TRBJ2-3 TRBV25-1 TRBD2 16 CASRGRVAGVTDTQYF TGTGCCAGCAGGGGGCGGGTAGCGGGAGTCACAGATACGCAGTATTTT
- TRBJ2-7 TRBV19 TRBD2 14 CASNGGGFPYEQYF TGTGCCAGTAACGGGGGGGGGTTCCCCTACGAGCAGTACTTC
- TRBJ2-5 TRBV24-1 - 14 CATSGGTERETQYF TGTGCCACCAGTGGAGGAACAGAAAGGGAGACCCAGTACTTC
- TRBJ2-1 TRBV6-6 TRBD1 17 CASSPGQGVERNNEQFF TGTGCCAGCAGTCCAGGACAGGGGGTAGAAAGGAACAATGAGCAGTTCTTC
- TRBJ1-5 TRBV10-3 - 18 CAISESIGGQERNQPQHF TGTGCCATCAGTGAGTCGATAGGTGGGCAGGAACGCAATCAGCCCCAGCATTTT
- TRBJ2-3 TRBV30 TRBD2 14 CAWSGGGGTDTQYF TGTGCCTGGAGTGGGGGAGGGGGCACAGATACGCAGTATTTT
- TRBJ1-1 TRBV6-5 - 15 CASSTQPSAGTEAFF TGTGCCAGCAGTACGCAACCCTCGGCGGGGACTGAAGCTTTCTTT
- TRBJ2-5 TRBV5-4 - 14 CASSLGWQQETQYF TGTGCCAGCAGCTTGGGGTGGCAACAAGAGACCCAGTACTTC
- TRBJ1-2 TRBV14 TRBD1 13 CASSQGQNYGYTF TGTGCCAGCAGCCAGGGACAGAACTATGGCTACACCTTC
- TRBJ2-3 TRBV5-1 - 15 CASSLGQDNTDTQYF TGCGCCAGCAGCTTGGGACAGGACAACACAGATACGCAGTATTTT